This is a list of T cell receptor beta chains from one sample in a study of T-cell memory formation after mild COVID-19. Via MiXCR, TCRdb re-called the 5' RACE reads, giving one row per CDR3 protein. Found here are 550,000 to 650,000 distinct CDR3 sequences, around 16% of them singletons; the top ten hold about 8.1%. Sequencing was carried out using PBMCs or a T cell subset sorted from them (not recorded which). All receptors come from an adult woman who had mild COVID-19 (a few samples of this study predate the infection). Cell type and time point are not known. The CDR3 runs from the conserved cysteine through the conserved F or W. Fields, in order: CDR3 DNA, CDR3 protein, J gene, clone size, V gene, CDR3 length, D gene. D genes are given only for firm matches. Only some rows state a clone size, as once, few, many or a class for expanded clones.

CDR3nt: TGTGCCTGGACTCAAGGGGCCAATCAGCCCCAGCATTTT
CDR3aa: CAWTQGANQPQHF
j_gene: TRBJ1-5
abundance: NA
v_gene: TRBV30
len: 13
d_gene: NA

CDR3nt: TGTGCCAGCAGCGTAGTAGGAGGGGCTAGCACAGATACGCAGTATTTT
CDR3aa: CASSVVGGASTDTQYF
j_gene: TRBJ2-3
abundance: few
v_gene: TRBV9
len: 16
d_gene: NA

CDR3nt: TGTGCCAGCAGCTTAGGGGGGGCGACGAACACCGGGGAGCTGTTTTTT
CDR3aa: CASSLGGATNTGELFF
j_gene: TRBJ2-2
abundance: NA
v_gene: TRBV13
len: 16
d_gene: NA

CDR3nt: TGTGCCAGCAGGACCGGGACAAATTCACCCCTCCACTTT
CDR3aa: CASRTGTNSPLHF
j_gene: TRBJ1-6
abundance: few
v_gene: TRBV6-5
len: 13
d_gene: NA

CDR3nt: TGTGCCAGCAGCAAAGCTACTAGAAGAAGCACAGATACGCAGTATTTT
CDR3aa: CASSKATRRSTDTQYF
j_gene: TRBJ2-3
abundance: NA
v_gene: TRBV2
len: 16
d_gene: NA

CDR3nt: TGTGCCACCAGTGCCCACCGGGACAGGGAATCCTACGAGCAGTACTTC
CDR3aa: CATSAHRDRESYEQYF
j_gene: TRBJ2-7
abundance: NA
v_gene: TRBV24-1
len: 16
d_gene: TRBD1

CDR3nt: TGCAGTGCGCTCTATGGCTACACCTTC
CDR3aa: CSALYGYTF
j_gene: TRBJ1-2
abundance: NA
v_gene: TRBV20-1
len: 9
d_gene: NA

CDR3nt: TGCGCCAGCAGCCAAGATCGATCAGGCGGGACCAGCACAGATACGCAGTATTTT
CDR3aa: CASSQDRSGGTSTDTQYF
j_gene: TRBJ2-3
abundance: few
v_gene: TRBV4-3
len: 18
d_gene: NA

CDR3nt: TGTGCCAGTAGTATCAGGGTCCCTGACACTGAAGCTTTCTTT
CDR3aa: CASSIRVPDTEAFF
j_gene: TRBJ1-1
abundance: NA
v_gene: TRBV19
len: 14
d_gene: NA

CDR3nt: TGTGCCAGCAGCTTAGTTGTCGTGAACACCGGGGAGCTGTTTTTT
CDR3aa: CASSLVVVNTGELFF
j_gene: TRBJ2-2
abundance: NA
v_gene: TRBV7-2
len: 15
d_gene: NA

CDR3nt: TGTGCCACCAGTGACCAATCGAGGACTAGCACAGATACGCAGTATTTT
CDR3aa: CATSDQSRTSTDTQYF
j_gene: TRBJ2-3
abundance: many
v_gene: TRBV24-1
len: 16
d_gene: NA

CDR3nt: TGCGCCAGCAGCTCCGCCACCCATCCCGATACGCAGTATTTT
CDR3aa: CASSSATHPDTQYF
j_gene: TRBJ2-3
abundance: NA
v_gene: TRBV5-1
len: 14
d_gene: NA

CDR3nt: TGTGCCAGTAGTATTAGTGGGGAGTACAATGAGCAGTTCTTC
CDR3aa: CASSISGEYNEQFF
j_gene: TRBJ2-1
abundance: NA
v_gene: TRBV19
len: 14
d_gene: NA

CDR3nt: TGTGCCAGCAGCTTAGCGAGTTGGGGCAGGGGAACCACTGAAGCTTTCTTT
CDR3aa: CASSLASWGRGTTEAFF
j_gene: TRBJ1-1
abundance: NA
v_gene: TRBV7-9
len: 17
d_gene: NA

CDR3nt: TGTGCCAGCAGCGTCTTAAGCGGGGGAGCTGGAAACACCATATATTTT
CDR3aa: CASSVLSGGAGNTIYF
j_gene: TRBJ1-3
abundance: many
v_gene: TRBV9
len: 16
d_gene: NA

CDR3nt: TGTGCCAGCGAGGAGGGCTACGAGCAGTACTTC
CDR3aa: CASEEGYEQYF
j_gene: TRBJ2-7
abundance: NA
v_gene: TRBV7-8
len: 11
d_gene: NA

CDR3nt: TGTGCCAGCAGACCCGGGACCTCCTACAATGAGCAGTTCTTC
CDR3aa: CASRPGTSYNEQFF
j_gene: TRBJ2-1
abundance: NA
v_gene: TRBV3-1
len: 14
d_gene: NA

CDR3nt: TGTGCCAGCAGCTTGTTCATCGGACTAGCGGATACCTACGAGCAGTACTTC
CDR3aa: CASSLFIGLADTYEQYF
j_gene: TRBJ2-7
abundance: many
v_gene: TRBV5-6
len: 17
d_gene: TRBD2

CDR3nt: TGTGCCAGCAGTTCCACCGGCAGGGGGCGGCAAGAGACCCAGTACTTC
CDR3aa: CASSSTGRGRQETQYF
j_gene: TRBJ2-5
abundance: NA
v_gene: TRBV12-3/TRBV12-4
len: 16
d_gene: TRBD1

CDR3nt: TGCGCCAGCAGCCAACTGTTGAGAGAGGGTCAGCCCCAGCATTTT
CDR3aa: CASSQLLREGQPQHF
j_gene: TRBJ1-5
abundance: NA
v_gene: TRBV4-1
len: 15
d_gene: NA

CDR3nt: TGTGCCAGCACTCTAGTTGGCGGGATAAACACCGGGGAGCTGTTTTTT
CDR3aa: CASTLVGGINTGELFF
j_gene: TRBJ2-2
abundance: few
v_gene: TRBV6-5
len: 16
d_gene: NA

CDR3nt: TGTGCCAGCAGCATCCTAGGGGGCGCCAGCACAGATACGCAGTATTTT
CDR3aa: CASSILGGASTDTQYF
j_gene: TRBJ2-3
abundance: NA
v_gene: TRBV5-5
len: 16
d_gene: TRBD1

CDR3nt: TGTGCCAGCAGCCCCAGCTGGCGGGAGAGCAAGTACCAAGAGACCCAGTACTTC
CDR3aa: CASSPSWRESKYQETQYF
j_gene: TRBJ2-5
abundance: NA
v_gene: TRBV7-9
len: 18
d_gene: TRBD2

CDR3nt: TGTGCCAGCAGTGCGGACAGGGCGAGCCCCCAGCATTTT
CDR3aa: CASSADRASPQHF
j_gene: TRBJ1-5
abundance: few
v_gene: TRBV12-3/TRBV12-4
len: 13
d_gene: TRBD1

CDR3nt: TGTGCCTGGGACCGGGACGGCTTGAACACTGAAGCTTTCTTT
CDR3aa: CAWDRDGLNTEAFF
j_gene: TRBJ1-1
abundance: NA
v_gene: TRBV30
len: 14
d_gene: NA

CDR3nt: TGTGCCAGCAGCGTCAGCAGGGTAGCGGGGGGAGAGACCCAGTACTTC
CDR3aa: CASSVSRVAGGETQYF
j_gene: TRBJ2-5
abundance: NA
v_gene: TRBV9
len: 16
d_gene: TRBD2

CDR3nt: TGCGCCAGCAGCTGGCCGGCTGGGGCCAACGTCCTGACTTTC
CDR3aa: CASSWPAGANVLTF
j_gene: TRBJ2-6
abundance: few
v_gene: TRBV5-1
len: 14
d_gene: NA

CDR3nt: TGTGCCATCAGTGAGTCTTGGGGACTAGGGGTTCACCATGAGCAGTTCTTC
CDR3aa: CAISESWGLGVHHEQFF
j_gene: TRBJ2-1
abundance: few
v_gene: TRBV10-3
len: 17
d_gene: TRBD2

CDR3nt: TGTGCCAGCAGCCACACCCAGCAGACCACAGATACGCAGTATTTT
CDR3aa: CASSHTQQTTDTQYF
j_gene: TRBJ2-3
abundance: NA
v_gene: TRBV6-5
len: 15
d_gene: NA

CDR3nt: TGTGCCAGCAGCCAAGATGGGCGTTTACAAGAGACCCAGTACTTC
CDR3aa: CASSQDGRLQETQYF
j_gene: TRBJ2-5
abundance: few
v_gene: TRBV14
len: 15
d_gene: NA

CDR3nt: TGTGCCTGGATCCCCCCCCCGGGGAGCACCGGGGAGCTGTTTTTT
CDR3aa: CAWIPPPGSTGELFF
j_gene: TRBJ2-2
abundance: NA
v_gene: TRBV30
len: 15
d_gene: NA

CDR3nt: TGCGCCAGCAGCTTGTGGGACAGGAGGTACGAGCAGTACTTC
CDR3aa: CASSLWDRRYEQYF
j_gene: TRBJ2-7
abundance: few
v_gene: TRBV5-1
len: 14
d_gene: TRBD1

CDR3nt: TGCGCCAGCAGCCAAGGAAGGACGGATGAGCAGTTCTTC
CDR3aa: CASSQGRTDEQFF
j_gene: TRBJ2-1
abundance: few
v_gene: TRBV4-3
len: 13
d_gene: NA

CDR3nt: TGTGCCAGCAGCTTAGAGGTCCGTGAACGGGTCTCTGGAAACACCATATATTTT
CDR3aa: CASSLEVRERVSGNTIYF
j_gene: TRBJ1-3
abundance: NA
v_gene: TRBV11-2
len: 18
d_gene: NA

CDR3nt: TGTGCCAGCCGGGACTATAACACCGGGGAGCTGTTTTTT
CDR3aa: CASRDYNTGELFF
j_gene: TRBJ2-2
abundance: many
v_gene: TRBV12-3/TRBV12-4
len: 13
d_gene: TRBD2

CDR3nt: TGCGCCAGCAGCTGGGGACAGGGGCCCTCCTACGAGCAGTACTTC
CDR3aa: CASSWGQGPSYEQYF
j_gene: TRBJ2-7
abundance: once
v_gene: TRBV5-1
len: 15
d_gene: TRBD1